This TCR beta chain is drawn from a study of cytomegalovirus exposure and HLA in healthy donors. Findings and limits, study-wide: Indistinguishability led to the exclusion of some V segments, TRBV6-2 and TRBV6-3 included. In an earlier analysis, about 87% or about 30%: the productive usage of most TCR beta V segments.

Looked up from germline, CDR1 is SQVTM and CDR2 is ANQGSEA. This CDR3 region has 13 residues. V shed 7 bases, J shed 6 bases, and the junction held 6 bases outside the gene matches. The study ran its PCR with 60 Vbeta and 13 Jbeta primers. Under the authors' procedure: Roughly 9.9 million shared chains were among the 80 million or so unique TCR beta chains that a later analysis counted. Using immunoSEQ multiplex PCR, the repertoire was profiled, and TCRdb retains in-frame clones only, with some absent. From that table come the V and J calls and clone size; the DNA was used to work out D and trimming. The data contain 90,000 to 110,000 clones, about 83% of them singletons. Donors were nominally healthy when sampled, though unrecorded immune exposures were likely. Turning to this clone: As yet, its antigen is unknown.

The sample consisted of PBMCs. This chain uses TRBV29-1 with TRBJ2-2; 9 bases line up with TRBD1. The TCR comes from a man younger than 30 in good health and CMV-seronegative. For the CDR3, the DNA is TGCAGCGCTGGCCGGACAGGGGCCGGGGAGCTGTTTTTT. This codes for CSAGRTGAGELFF.